This TCR beta chain derives from a study of cytomegalovirus exposure and HLA in healthy donors. Germline CDR1 reads SGHRS; CDR2 reads YFSETQ. This CDR3 region has 15 residues. With respect to this clone: One junction end disagrees with the germline gene, perhaps due to a read error.

In the PCR, 60 Vbeta and 13 Jbeta primers were used. Method: immunoSEQ multiplex PCR; TCRdb's copy keeps in-frame clones and lacks some. Of 90,000 to 120,000 clones in the sample, 75% to 80% are singletons; the top ten hold 5.8%. V usage is TRBV5-1 and J usage is TRBJ2-7; TRBD2 agrees at 10 bases. The source of this sequence is a man in his fifties or sixties in good health and CMV-seropositive. Input material: PBMCs. CDR3 nucleotides: TGCGCCAGCAGTTTGGAGGCTAGCGGGGGCCACGAGCAGTACTTC. It translates to CASSLEASGGHEQYF. The whole variable domain, filled in from reference TRBV5-1 and TRBJ2-7, reads KAGVTQTPRYLIKTRGQQVTLSCSPISGHRSVSWYQQTPGQGLQFLFEYFSETQRNKGNFPGRFSGRQFSNSRSEMNVSTLELGDSALYLCASSLEASGGHEQYFGPGTRLTVT.